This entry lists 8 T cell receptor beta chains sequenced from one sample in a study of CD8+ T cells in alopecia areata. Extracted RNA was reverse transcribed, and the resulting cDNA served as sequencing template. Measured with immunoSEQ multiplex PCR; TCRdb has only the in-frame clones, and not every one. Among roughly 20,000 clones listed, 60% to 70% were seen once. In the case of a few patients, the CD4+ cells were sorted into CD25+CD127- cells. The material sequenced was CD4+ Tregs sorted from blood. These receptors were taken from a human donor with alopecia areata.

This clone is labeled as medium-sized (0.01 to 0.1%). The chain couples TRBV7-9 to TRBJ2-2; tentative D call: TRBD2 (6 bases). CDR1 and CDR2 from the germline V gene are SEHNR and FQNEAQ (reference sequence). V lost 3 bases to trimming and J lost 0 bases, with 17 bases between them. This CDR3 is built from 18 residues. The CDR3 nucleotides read TGTGCCAGCAGCTTCCGGGGAAGAGCGGGTGCGAACACCGGGGAGCTGTTTTTT. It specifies CASSFRGRAGANTGELFF.

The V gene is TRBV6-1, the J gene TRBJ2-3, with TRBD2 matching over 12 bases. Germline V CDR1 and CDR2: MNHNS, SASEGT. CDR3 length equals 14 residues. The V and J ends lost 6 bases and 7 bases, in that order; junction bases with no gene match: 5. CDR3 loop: CASRPGLAGYTQYF. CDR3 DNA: TGTGCCAGCAGGCCGGGACTAGCGGGTTATACGCAGTATTTT.

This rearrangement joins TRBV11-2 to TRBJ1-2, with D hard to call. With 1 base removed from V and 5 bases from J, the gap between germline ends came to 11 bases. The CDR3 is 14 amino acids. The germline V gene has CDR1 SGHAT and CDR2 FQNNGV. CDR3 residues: CASSLVGQRYGYTF. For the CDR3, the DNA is TGTGCCAGCAGCTTAGTAGGCCAGAGATATGGCTACACCTTC.

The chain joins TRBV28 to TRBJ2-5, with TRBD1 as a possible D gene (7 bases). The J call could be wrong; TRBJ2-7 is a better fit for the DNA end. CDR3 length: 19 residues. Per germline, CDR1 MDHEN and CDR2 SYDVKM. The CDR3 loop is CASSFMTFSGGRYYYEQYF. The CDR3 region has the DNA TGTGCCAGCAGTTTTATGACCTTTTCAGGGGGGCGATATTACTACGAGCAGTACTTC.

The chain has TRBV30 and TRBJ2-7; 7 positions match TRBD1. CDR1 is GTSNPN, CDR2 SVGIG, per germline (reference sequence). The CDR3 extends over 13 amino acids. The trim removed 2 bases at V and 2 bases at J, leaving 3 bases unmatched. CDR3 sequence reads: CAWSKQGAYEQYF. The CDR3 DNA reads TGTGCCTGGAGTAAGCAGGGGGCCTACGAGCAGTACTTC.

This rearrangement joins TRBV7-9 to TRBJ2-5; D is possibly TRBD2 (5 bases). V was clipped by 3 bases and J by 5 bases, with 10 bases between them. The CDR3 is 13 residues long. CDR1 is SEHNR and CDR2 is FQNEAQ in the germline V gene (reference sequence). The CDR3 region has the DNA TGTGCCAGCAGCTTGTTTCCTAGCGAGACCCAGTACTTC. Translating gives CASSLFPSETQYF.

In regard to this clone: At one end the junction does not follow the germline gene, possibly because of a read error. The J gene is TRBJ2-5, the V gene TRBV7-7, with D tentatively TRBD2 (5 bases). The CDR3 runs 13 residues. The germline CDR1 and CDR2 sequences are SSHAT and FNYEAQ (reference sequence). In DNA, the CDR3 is TGTGCTAGCAGCTTAGAGACGGGGAGGACCCAGTACTTC. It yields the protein CASSLETGRTQYF.

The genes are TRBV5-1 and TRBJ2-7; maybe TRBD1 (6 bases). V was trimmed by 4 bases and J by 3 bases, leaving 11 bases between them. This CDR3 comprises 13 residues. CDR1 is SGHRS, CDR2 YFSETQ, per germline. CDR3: CASSTGQNYEQYF. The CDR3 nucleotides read TGCGCCAGCAGCACCGGACAGAACTACGAGCAGTACTTC.